The subject of this entry is one TCR beta chain. This sample is drawn from a study of blood T cell repertoires in COVID-19. The CDR3 has 14 residues. V was trimmed by 2 bases and J by 1 base, leaving 8 bases between them. Germline CDR1 SGHAT, CDR2 FQNNGV. Measured with immunoSEQ multiplex PCR; TCRdb has only the in-frame clones, and not every one. Seen here are around 150,000 clones, roughly four fifths observed once, and the top ten hold roughly 9%. This TCR derives from a woman aged 50 to 60 with active or convalescent COVID-19. V usage is TRBV11-2 and J usage is TRBJ1-1; TRBD1 is a possible D gene (6 bases). Sequencing was done on a sample of peripheral blood. In nucleotides, the CDR3 is TGTGCCAGCAGCTTAAAGACAGGGAACACTGAAGCTTTCTTT. It translates to CASSLKTGNTEAFF.